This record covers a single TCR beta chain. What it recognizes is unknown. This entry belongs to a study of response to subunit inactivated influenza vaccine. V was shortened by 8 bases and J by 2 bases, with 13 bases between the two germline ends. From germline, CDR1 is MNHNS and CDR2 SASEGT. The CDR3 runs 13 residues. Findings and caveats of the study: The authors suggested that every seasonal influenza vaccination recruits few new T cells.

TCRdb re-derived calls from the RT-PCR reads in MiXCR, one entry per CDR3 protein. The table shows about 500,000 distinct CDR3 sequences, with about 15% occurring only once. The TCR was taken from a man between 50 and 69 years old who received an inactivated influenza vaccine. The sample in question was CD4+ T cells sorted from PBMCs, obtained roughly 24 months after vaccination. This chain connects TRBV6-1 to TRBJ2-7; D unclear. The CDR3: CASWQTMPYEQYF. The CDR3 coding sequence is TGTGCCAGCTGGCAGACGATGCCCTACGAGCAGTACTTC.